This T cell receptor (beta chain) was identified during a study of CD8+ T cells in alopecia areata. Study results and limitations: Lesional scalp exceeded normal scalp in clonality, especially in alopecia totalis/universalis. Against the mouse data, patients shared TCRs less clearly, possibly for HLA reasons. Sequencing of scalp samples also includes resident alphabeta T cells from normal skin.

CDR3 length: 14 residues. Germline V gives CDR1 GTSNPN, CDR2 SVGIG (reference sequence). V trimming: 3 bases; J trimming: 3 bases; junction bases outside the gene matches: 8. The table lists this clone with a few counts. Its target is not known. Separation by sorting yielded CD4+ and CD8+ T cells from PBMCs. The authors extracted RNA and reverse transcribed it into cDNA as the sequencing template. The assay was immunoSEQ multiplex PCR, and TCRdb's table has in-frame clones only and misses some. The sample contains approximately 100,000 clones, around 60% of which appear only once. Sequenced sample: CD4+ T cells sorted from blood. The chain has TRBV30 and TRBJ2-7; TRBD1 aligns across 7 bases. This clonotype was sampled from a human donor in good health. The chain's CDR3 is CAWRRQGMIYEQYF. CDR3 nucleotide sequence: TGTGCCTGGAGGAGACAGGGTATGATCTACGAGCAGTACTTC.